Shown below are 3 T cell receptor beta chains from a single sample sequenced in a study of blood T cell repertoires in COVID-19 (dated by TCRdb to 2020 to 2022). Library generation was performed with the immunoSEQ multiplex PCR assay. TCRdb took over this immuneACCESS table, retaining in-frame rearrangements with V and J assigned. Such tables are incomplete; in checked studies, under half of the missing clones stem from an unresolved V gene, and the remainder is unexplained. The sample table records around 250,000 clones; approximately 88% of these occur just once. About 1.2% of the sample goes to the ten largest clones. Specimen: PBMCs or T cells enriched from blood (not recorded which). The receptors stem from a middle-aged woman with acute COVID-19.

This sequence joins TRBV11-3 and TRBJ2-1; D might be TRBD1 (6 bases). In germline, CDR1 is SGHNT, CDR2 YENEEA. The germline V and J ends were trimmed by 3 bases and 0 bases, with 9 bases remaining between them. This CDR3 comprises 15 residues. The CDR3 nucleotides read TGTGCCAGCAGCTTTGGGGGCAGCTCCTACAATGAGCAGTTCTTC. This gives the protein CASSFGGSSYNEQFF.

V is TRBV7-9 and J is TRBJ2-5; 11 bases line up with TRBD2. Looked up from germline, CDR1 is SEHNR and CDR2 is FQNEAQ (reference sequence). Trimming took 4 bases from V and 4 from J; bases not matched to a gene: 2. The CDR3 consists of 14 residues. The CDR3 protein is CASSSTSGTETQYF. DNA of the CDR3: TGTGCCAGCAGCTCGACTAGCGGGACAGAGACCCAGTACTTC.

The chain combines TRBV2 with TRBJ1-4; possible D gene TRBD1, 5 bases. The V end lost 2 bases, the J end lost 6 bases, and 10 bases lay between the germline ends. The germline CDR1 and CDR2 sequences are SNHLY and FYNNEI. The CDR3 runs 14 residues. CDR3 loop: CASSESWGDEKLFF. The CDR3 DNA reads TGTGCCAGCAGTGAAAGCTGGGGGGATGAAAAACTGTTTTTT.